The entry below gives a single TCR beta chain sequence along with its context. Its antigen is unidentified. The record originates from a study of memory CD4+ T cells and cytomegalovirus serostatus. Whole-study findings and limits: CD4+ memory repertoires contained about two fifths of the roughly 150 reported CMV TCRbeta sequences.

The sort gate was single viable CD3+CD4+CD8-CD45RO+ cells for memory CD4+ T cells. CD4+ T cells were isolated by positive magnetic selection. The germline V gene encodes CDR1 SGHRS and CDR2 YFSETQ. The CDR3 contains 16 residues. The trim removed 4 bases at V and 2 bases at J, leaving 5 bases unmatched. In the original analysis: Out-of-frame sequences were removed, leaving around 2.2 million distinct TCRbeta sequences. Produced via immunoSEQ multiplex PCR; TCRdb's table is partial and in-frame only. The D gene and trimming were derived from the DNA, and the V and J assignments and clone size from that table. The sample includes some 80,000 clones, 80% seen only once; the top ten take less than 0.9%.

The receptor's source is an adult in good health and CMV-seronegative. This chain uses TRBV5-1 with TRBJ2-5; 13 nucleotides agree with TRBD2. Sample: memory CD4+ T cells from blood. CDR3: CASSPRLAGGQETQYF. CDR3 coding DNA: TGCGCCAGCAGCCCGCGACTAGCGGGGGGTCAAGAGACCCAGTACTTC.